This T cell receptor (beta chain) was obtained from a study of Graves' ophthalmopathy and Graves' hyperthyroidism (dated by TCRdb to 2016 to 2019). Context from the whole study: Peripheral blood samples were taken at the time of initial diagnosis, before any treatment was given. To tell Graves' ophthalmopathy apart from Graves' hyperthyroidism, and to predict which patients would progress to ophthalmopathy, the study relied on TCR beta repertoire signatures. In total, 135 blood samples were TCR-sequenced: some 40 ophthalmopathy, under 80 hyperthyroidism and some 17 hyperthyroidism-to-ophthalmopathy patients. To explore V-J signatures distinguishing ophthalmopathy from hyperthyroidism, a discovery set of 100 patients (roughly 45 ophthalmopathy, 55 to 60 stable hyperthyroidism) was enrolled. An independent validation cohort was composed of 18 hyperthyroidism patients and 17 patients who later progressed from hyperthyroidism to ophthalmopathy. T-cell repertoires of thyroid tissue and blood were compared in six hyperthyroidism patients. After sampling, hyperthyroidism patients received methimazole starting at 30 mg daily, and ophthalmopathy patients received high-dose intravenous methylprednisolone.

For repertoire sequencing, the TCR beta CDR3 regions were amplified from RNA transcripts. The first round was an RT-PCR using HTBI primers with the Qiagen OneStep RT-PCR kit, and this first round was followed by a second-round multiplex PCR, then size selection and purification. Libraries were sequenced paired-end with 100 bp reads on an Illumina HiSeq2000. The published analysis was carried out like this. SOAPnuke was used to process the reads, throwing out any read that had adapters, had uncalled bases, had a mean Phred below 15, or lacked an exact constant-primer or identifier match. COPE v1.2.5 was used to merge high-quality paired reads. Each unique nucleotide sequence was defined as a clonotype, and clonotypes were aligned to IMGT TRB V, D and J references with MiTCR v1.1. Only V-J combinations with frequency above 0.0001 were analysed, covering 99.2% of repertoires. A TCR clonal expansion and chaos score per V-J combination was defined as the ratio of F50 clonal expansion to chaos observed in the TCRdist matrix. Features were reduced by Welch's t-statistics and random forest to approximately 13 V-J combinations, which fed a naive Bayes classifier. Thyroid-blood repertoire similarity was quantified with the Morisita-Horn index. TCRdb redid the processing of the public reads, applying fastp at Q25 and MiXCR, and retained in-frame beta chains. Every distinct CDR3 protein forms one entry, paired with its most common genes and DNA. The authors' filters were not applied to this entry. This sample gives under 350,000 distinct CDR3 sequences in total; roughly 16% of them show up just once. 9% to 15% of the sample is held by the ten biggest clonotypes.

The CDR3 numbers 12 residues from cysteine through phenylalanine. Kept here is only the CDR3 DNA, which spans 36 bases and is read in frame from base 1. V loses 8 bases, J loses 1 base, and the germline ends lie 10 bases apart. Taken from the germline V gene, the CDR1 and CDR2 loops are SGHTS and YDEGEE. The paper as a whole reports these results and caveats: In validation, the model predicted ophthalmopathy progression with 55% to 71% sensitivity and about 77% specificity; some twelve predicted patients were CT-confirmed with GO in a median of around 6.5 months. Sample size was not predetermined statistically, and investigators were not blinded to group allocation. Most expanded thyroid clonotypes with frequency above 0.001 were also detected in blood, suggesting blood repertoires may reflect the thyroid immune response. In cross-validation, the 13-signature model distinguished ophthalmopathy from stable hyperthyroidism with approximately 90% sensitivity and about 84% specificity, and in the test set the corresponding values were roughly 78% and 74%.

This clonotype was recorded many times. The specificity of this receptor is unknown. Per-nucleotide qualities are absent, and no much larger clonotype sits a single base away. The ophthalmopathy patients had moderately to severely active disease, with a Clinical Activity Score of 3 or higher, a NOSPECS grade of 4 or higher, and a disease duration of less than 3 months. Anyone with other autoimmune diseases, uncontrolled infections, pregnancy or lactation was excluded from the study. Clinical symptoms, serum thyroxine, TRAb, thyroid ultrasound and orbital computed tomography were used for diagnosis. PBMCs were isolated from 7.5 to 10 ml of fresh peripheral blood by Ficoll-Paque density gradient centrifugation. Trizol reagent was used to extract the total RNA, and its quality was then checked on an Agilent 2100 Bioanalyzer.

This clonotype was sampled from an adult man with Graves' ophthalmopathy. The sequence is built from TRBV5-8 and TRBJ2-7; a confident D gene designation cannot be given. Sequenced material: peripheral blood. The DNA sequence is as follows: TGTGCCAGTGGGTGGAGATCCTACGAGCAGTACTTC. Its translation reads: CASGWRSYEQYF.